This TCR beta chain is from a study of shared clonotypes between healthy human individuals. Overall study results and limits: The low donor count limited represented genetic and exposure-history diversity. An effect of sequencing depth on clonotype sharing among donors was expected.

With 1 base removed from V and 8 bases from J, the gap between germline ends came to 9 bases. The CDR3 consists of 14 residues. Germline loops: CDR1 SGHTA, CDR2 FQGNSA. This clone was counted a few times. The antigen is undetermined. Across several immunoSEQ plates, the genomic DNA of each subset was split evenly. Profiled with immunoSEQ multiplex PCR; TCRdb holds only in-frame clones, not every one. The sample carries a few million clones, approximately 90% recorded once. J is TRBJ1-6 and V is TRBV7-2; D call uncertain. The sequencing input was naive CD4+ T cells sorted from blood. Sample subset: CD45RA+ positively selected. The TCR was taken from a young man in good health. CDR3 residues: CASSLGAGDSPLHF. The CDR3 DNA is TGTGCCAGCAGCTTAGGGGCCGGTGATTCACCCCTCCACTTT.